This TCR beta chain comes out of a study of cytomegalovirus exposure and HLA in healthy donors. General study findings and limits: Most subjects' HLA-A and HLA-B alleles were reportedly predicted from TCR beta sequences. As was reported, the classifier diagnosed cytomegalovirus status with high specificity and sensitivity.

Of note for this clone: Its target is unknown.

Donors showed nominal health when sampled, although they likely had unrecorded immune exposures. This PCR relied on a set of 60 Vbeta primers and 13 Jbeta primers. As originally analysed: Around 10 million of the 60 million to 80 million unique TCR beta chains counted in a later analysis were shared. This table comes from immunoSEQ multiplex PCR, and its TCRdb copy is limited to in-frame clones, with some not included. V and J calls plus clone size are reproduced from that table; the DNA served to infer D and trimming. The sample has 200,000 to 250,000 clones, more than 80% seen once; the top ten hold 2.5% to 3%. CDR1 is SGHTA, CDR2 FQGNSA, per germline. CDR3 length: 13 residues. The V end was cut by 3 bases, the J end by 0 bases, with 5 bases between.

The chain recombines TRBV7-2 with TRBJ1-2; D not certain. Sequenced sample: PBMCs. The clonotype comes from a man aged 30 to 39 in good health and CMV-seronegative. The CDR3 sequence: CASSFSANYGYTF. In nucleotides, the CDR3 is TGTGCCAGCAGCTTTTCAGCTAACTATGGCTACACCTTC.